This TCR beta chain derives from a study of glioma-infiltrating T cells after dendritic cell vaccination. Background on the study: At biweekly intervals, patients got three intradermal dendritic cell vaccine injections. Points from the study as a whole: Only a small number of patients had complete blood and tumor samples. Higher TCR clonality did not directly relate to longer survival.

CDR1 and CDR2 from the germline V gene are SGHVS and FNYEAQ. V shed 5 bases, J shed 6 bases, and the junction held 4 bases outside the gene matches. The CDR3 has 14 residues. With regard to this clone: Antigen unknown.

All glioblastoma patients lacked an isocitrate dehydrogenase mutation. The method was immunoSEQ multiplex PCR; TCRdb's version includes in-frame clones alone and lacks a portion of them. The sample carries fewer than 45,000 clones, 70% to 85% recorded once. Sequencing used blood, obtained before dendritic cell vaccination. This chain uses TRBV7-6 with TRBJ2-3; 11 bases align to TRBD2. This TCR was recovered from a human donor with glioblastoma. The CDR3 here is CASSNSGGGDTQYF. CDR3 nucleotide sequence: TGTGCCAGCAGCAATAGCGGGGGGGGTGATACGCAGTATTTT.